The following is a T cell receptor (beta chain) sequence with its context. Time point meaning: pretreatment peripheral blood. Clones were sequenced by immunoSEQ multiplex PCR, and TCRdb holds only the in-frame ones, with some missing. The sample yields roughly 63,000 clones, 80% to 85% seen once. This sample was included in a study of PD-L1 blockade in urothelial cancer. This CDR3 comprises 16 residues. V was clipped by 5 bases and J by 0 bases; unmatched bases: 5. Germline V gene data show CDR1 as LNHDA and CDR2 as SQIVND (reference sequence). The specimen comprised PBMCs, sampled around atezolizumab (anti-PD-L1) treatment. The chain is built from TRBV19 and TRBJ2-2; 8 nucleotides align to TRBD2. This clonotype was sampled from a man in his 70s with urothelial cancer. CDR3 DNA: TGTGCCAGTAGTGGATCGGGACTAGCGAACACCGGGGAGCTGTTTTTT. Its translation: CASSGSGLANTGELFF.